The 29 T cell receptor beta chains in this list originate from one sample, sequenced in a study of T cell repertoires in cytomegalovirus infection. Via MiXCR, TCRdb re-called the reads, giving one row per CDR3 protein. This sample has some 440,000 distinct CDR3 sequences, with about 33% found just once. Sequencing used PBMCs. All receptors derive from a human donor in good health (CMV status not recorded). Some clones in this sample may be carry-over from other donors' samples.

The rearrangement links TRBV20-1 to TRBJ2-2, with 8 nucleotides matching TRBD2. The CDR3 consists of 16 residues. Germline assignment: CDR1 DFQATT and CDR2 SNEGSKA (reference sequence). The ends lost 1 base at V and 4 bases at J; junction bases unmatched: 8. For the CDR3, the DNA is TGCAGTGCTAGAGCTCCGGGAGGGGGTGGCACCGGGGAGCTGTTTTTT. It translates to CSARAPGGGGTGELFF.

This rearrangement joins TRBV20-1 to TRBJ2-3; 7 bases fit TRBD2. Losses at the gene ends were 6 bases for V and 2 bases for J; bases not matched to a gene: 2. The CDR3 covers 12 residues. Germline-derived CDR1 and CDR2 are DFQATT and SNEGSKA (reference sequence). The CDR3 DNA reads as TGCAGTGCCCGGGGGGTCACAGATACGCAGTATTTT. It codes for CSARGVTDTQYF.

In this sample, this clonotype turned up many times. CDR3 in amino acids: CASSLDVGEQFF. In DNA, the CDR3 is TGTGCCAGCAGCTTAGACGTCGGGGAGCAGTTCTTC. The V gene is TRBV7-8, the J gene TRBJ2-1; no reliable D call. Germline loops: CDR1 SGHVS, CDR2 FQNEAQ. V was cut by 1 base and J by 10 bases, with 8 bases left in between. The CDR3 is 12 residues long.

On this clonotype itself: One junction end disagrees with the germline gene, perhaps due to a read error. CDR3 nucleotides: TGTGCCAGCAGTGAAGAACGGATGAGGGGCGGCGATAATTCACCCCTCCAATTT. Protein product: CASSEERMRGGDNSPLQF. The V and J genes are TRBV6-1 and TRBJ1-6, with D possibly being TRBD1 (5 bases). This CDR3 region has 18 residues. Germline CDR1 and CDR2: MNHNS and SASEGT.

The chain joins TRBV19 to TRBJ1-2; the D is unclear. The CDR3 sequence is 12 residues long. The germline V and J ends were trimmed by 3 bases and 6 bases, with 8 bases remaining between them. Germline CDR1 LNHDA, CDR2 SQIVND (reference sequence). CDR3 region: CASSIGGDGYTF. In DNA, the CDR3 is TGTGCCAGTAGTATTGGTGGGGATGGCTACACCTTC. Full variable domain (remainder filled in from reference TRBV19 and TRBJ1-2): DGGITQSPKYLFRKEGQNVTLSCEQNLNHDAMYWYRQDPGQGLRLIYYSQIVNDFQKGDIAEGYSVSREKKESFPLTVTSAQKNPTAFYLCASSIGGDGYTFGSGTRLTVV.

This clonotype occurred many times. The chain is built from TRBV7-2 and TRBJ2-1; D unclear. The CDR3 sequence is 13 residues long. The germline gives CDR1 SGHTA, CDR2 FQGNSA. V was cut by 0 bases and J by 4 bases, with 4 bases left in between. Here the CDR3 DNA reads TGTGCCAGCAGCTTAGCCTTGTACAATGAGCAGTTCTTC. The encoded protein is CASSLALYNEQFF.

The chain is built from TRBV15 and TRBJ2-3; 7 nucleotides match TRBD2. Germline assignment: CDR1 LNHNV and CDR2 YYDKDF (reference sequence). CDR3 size: 13 residues. The V gene end was trimmed by 7 bases and the J gene end by 4 bases; junction bases not matched to a gene: 5. CDR3 nucleotide sequence: TGTGCCACCAAGCGGGGAGGCTCAGATACGCAGTATTTT. Protein product: CATKRGGSDTQYF.

This clonotype was detected only once. V gene TRBV12-3 or TRBV12-4 combines with J gene TRBJ1-1; D not certain. CDR3 size: 15 residues. V dropped 3 bases and J dropped 5 bases, with 16 bases sitting between them. The DNA for the CDR3 is TGTGCCAGCAGTTTCTCGGTTCGGAGTTCAACTGAAGCTTTCTTT. It yields the protein CASSFSVRSSTEAFF.

This rearrangement joins TRBV19 to TRBJ1-2, with TRBD1 identical over 9 bases. Germline assignment: CDR1 LNHDA and CDR2 SQIVND (reference sequence). This CDR3 is built from 14 residues. The V and J ends lost 5 bases and 7 bases, in that order; junction bases with no gene match: 8. The CDR3, as DNA: TGTGCCAGTAGTGCAACGGACAGGGGATCTGGCTACACCTTC. Translated, it gives CASSATDRGSGYTF.

The genes are TRBV5-4 and TRBJ2-3; 9 nucleotides match TRBD2. CDR3 length: 14 amino acids. Trimming at V came to 5 bases and at J to 8 bases, leaving 9 bases not matched to a gene. Germline V lookup: CDR1 SGHNT, CDR2 YYREEE (reference sequence). The CDR3 loop is CASSGGGALGTQYF. The CDR3 nucleotides are TGTGCCAGCAGTGGCGGGGGGGCTCTTGGTACGCAGTATTTT.

The rearrangement joins TRBV18 to TRBJ1-2, with 9 bases that match TRBD1. The CDR3 extends over 15 amino acids. Germline CDR1 is KGHSH and CDR2 is LQKENI. With V trimmed by 4 bases and J by 5 bases, 8 bases remained unmatched. The DNA of the CDR3 is TGTGCCAGCTCACTGGGACAGGGCGGAATGTATGGCTACACCTTC. Protein: CASSLGQGGMYGYTF.

This clonotype was observed at least ten times. The chain has TRBV6-2 or TRBV6-3 and TRBJ2-6; 9 bases map to TRBD2. V dropped 2 bases and J dropped 2; count of bases not matched to a gene: 7. The CDR3 length is 18 residues. CDR1 and CDR2 from the germline V gene are MNHEY and SVGEGT. The CDR3 spells CASSYNRGGGPGANVLTF. CDR3 DNA: TGTGCCAGCAGTTACAATCGCGGGGGGGGCCCTGGGGCCAACGTCCTGACTTTC.

Regarding this clonotype: The junction differs from germline at one of its ends, possibly a read error. This chain links TRBV3-1 with TRBJ2-7; D not resolved. The germline V gene has CDR1 LGHDT and CDR2 YNNKEL (reference sequence). This CDR3 has 14 residues. In DNA form, the CDR3 reads TGTGCCAGCAGCCTTTCGCGATCCTACTACGCGCAGTACTTC. It specifies CASSLSRSYYAQYF.

This clonotype has ten or more counts. The V gene is TRBV7-3, the J gene TRBJ2-3; weak D call: TRBD1 (5 bases). This CDR3 contains 15 residues. Per germline, CDR1 SGHTA and CDR2 FQGTGA. Trimming took off 5 bases at V and 1 base at J, with 13 bases between the two ends. The CDR3 spells CASSPDSYRTDTQYF. The CDR3, as DNA: TGTGCCAGCAGCCCCGACAGTTATCGCACAGATACGCAGTATTTT.

This clonotype was counted ten times or more. This chain uses TRBV7-6 with TRBJ1-6; no clear D. Germline loops: CDR1 SGHVS, CDR2 FNYEAQ. The length of the CDR3 is 14 residues. V lost 5 bases, J lost 4 bases, and 9 bases lay in between. The CDR3 DNA reads TGTGCCAGCAGCGCTCAGGAGTATAATTCACCCCTCCACTTT. Amino acids: CASSAQEYNSPLHF.

There are a few counts of this clonotype. V gene TRBV6-1 combines with J gene TRBJ2-1; a possible D gene is TRBD1 (5 bases). There are 14 residues in the CDR3. The germline V gene encodes CDR1 MNHNS and CDR2 SASEGT. V was clipped by 6 bases and J by 5 bases, with 14 bases between them. Here the CDR3 reads CASRKTLTDNEQFF. As DNA, the CDR3 is TGTGCCAGCAGAAAGACACTGACAGACAATGAGCAGTTCTTC.

The chain joins TRBV19 to TRBJ2-2; D perhaps matches TRBD1 (6 bases). Trimming took 9 bases from V and 1 from J, leaving 12 bases between them. The CDR3 is 14 amino acids. Per germline, CDR1 LNHDA and CDR2 SQIVND (reference sequence). The CDR3 nucleotides read TGTGCCAGCCACGGACAGATGAACACCGGGGAGCTGTTTTTT. It specifies CASHGQMNTGELFF.

Only a few counts were recorded for this clonotype. This chain connects TRBV7-4 to TRBJ2-7; either TRBD1 or TRBD2 may fit D (6 bases each). This CDR3 region has 15 residues. The germline gives CDR1 SGHVT, CDR2 SQSDAQ. Trimming removed 5 bases from V and 0 bases from J, with 14 bases in between. The CDR3 sequence is CASSPTGGGSYEQYF. CDR3 coding DNA: TGTGCCAGCAGCCCAACCGGGGGCGGCTCCTACGAGCAGTACTTC.

This clonotype has just a few counts. The chain joins TRBV2 to TRBJ2-7; D gene unclear. In germline, CDR1 is SNHLY, CDR2 FYNNEI. V lost 5 bases and J lost 3, with 8 bases in between. The CDR3 has 12 residues. CDR3 bases: TGTGCCAGCAGTCGGTTAATCTACGAGCAGTACTTC. The encoded protein is CASSRLIYEQYF.

This sequence joins TRBV5-6 and TRBJ2-5; 7 bases are shared with TRBD2. The CDR3 is 15 amino acids. Trimming took 0 bases from V and 5 from J; bases not matched to a gene: 7. CDR1 SGHDT and CDR2 YYEEEE come from the germline V gene. The CDR3 sequence: CASSLGARGRETQYF. The CDR3 nucleotides are TGTGCCAGCAGCTTGGGGGCGCGGGGGAGGGAGACCCAGTACTTC.

This clonotype showed up many times. The chain combines TRBV7-9 with TRBJ1-4; D gene uncertain. CDR1 is SEHNR and CDR2 is FQNEAQ in the germline V gene (reference sequence). The CDR3 totals 14 residues. V shed 4 bases and J shed 8 bases, with 14 bases lying between them. In DNA form, the CDR3 reads TGTGCCAGCAGCTCGTTCCCGGAGGAGGAAAAACTGTTTTTT. Its translation is CASSSFPEEEKLFF.

As to this clonotype: At one end, the junction sequence differs from germline, possibly due to a read error. J is TRBJ2-2 and V is TRBV19; TRBD1 matches 9 bases. The CDR3 extends over 18 amino acids. Per germline, CDR1 LNHDA and CDR2 SQIVND (reference sequence). CDR3 residues: CASSIRDRATSNNGELFF. CDR3 sequence (DNA): TGTGCCAGTAGTATCCGGGACAGGGCGACTTCGAACAACGGGGAGCTGTTTTTT.

This chain links TRBV28 with TRBJ2-4, with 10 bases that match TRBD1. This CDR3 spans 19 amino acids. After removal of 6 bases from V and 1 base from J, the junction contained 15 bases not matched to a gene. In germline, CDR1 is MDHEN, CDR2 SYDVKM. The DNA of the CDR3 is TGTGCCAGCAGACCGGGACAGGGGTTTTTGAAAACCGCCAAAAACATTCAGTACTTC. It encodes CASRPGQGFLKTAKNIQYF.

This clonotype has a handful of counts. The chain employs TRBV6-1 and TRBJ1-5, with 8 bases fitting TRBD1. V lost 7 bases to trimming and J lost 2 bases; unmatched junction nucleotides: 7. CDR1 is MNHNS and CDR2 is SASEGT in the germline V gene. The CDR3 covers 15 residues. Written as DNA, the CDR3 is TGTGCCAGCAACCCACAGGGGGTAGGCAATCAGCCCCAGCATTTT. This sequence encodes CASNPQGVGNQPQHF.

This chain links TRBV5-1 with TRBJ2-1; D gene uncertain. Germline V gene data show CDR1 as SGHRS and CDR2 as YFSETQ. The V end was cut by 0 bases, the J end by 10 bases, with 11 bases between. CDR3 size: 13 residues. CDR3: CASSLVGFEEQFF. CDR3 in DNA: TGCGCCAGCAGCTTGGTAGGGTTCGAGGAGCAGTTCTTC. The entire variable domain, with the rest obtained from reference TRBV5-1 and TRBJ2-1, is as follows: KAGVTQTPRYLIKTRGQQVTLSCSPISGHRSVSWYQQTPGQGLQFLFEYFSETQRNKGNFPGRFSGRQFSNSRSEMNVSTLELGDSALYLCASSLVGFEEQFFGPGTRLTVL.

This chain uses TRBV12-3 or TRBV12-4 with TRBJ1-4; weak D call: TRBD1 (6 bases). V gave up 7 bases and J gave up 5 bases, with 11 bases separating them. The CDR3 totals 13 residues. The CDR3 region has the DNA TGTGCCAGCACGGAGGGGGGAAATGAAAAACTGTTTTTT. Translated: CASTEGGNEKLFF.

This clonotype was recorded many times. The rearrangement joins TRBV12-3 or TRBV12-4 to TRBJ1-5; D is perhaps TRBD1 (6 bases). CDR3 length: 16 amino acids. V dropped 1 base and J dropped 6 bases, with 16 bases sitting between them. Here the CDR3 DNA reads TGTGCCAGCAGTTTAGGTTCCTGGGGGGCGAGTCAGCCCCAGCATTTT. Translating gives CASSLGSWGASQPQHF.

The chain has TRBV11-3 and TRBJ2-1, with 9 bases aligning to TRBD2. Per germline, CDR1 SGHNT and CDR2 YENEEA. Losses at the gene ends were 8 bases for V and 2 bases for J; bases not matched to a gene: 4. The CDR3 runs 14 residues. The CDR3 region is CASAAGGTYNEQFF. The CDR3 nucleotides read TGTGCCAGCGCAGCGGGGGGAACCTACAATGAGCAGTTCTTC.

The chain carries TRBV7-6 and TRBJ2-5; 9 bases map to TRBD2. The CDR3 runs 15 residues. V was pared by 4 bases and J by 2 bases, with 5 bases of the junction left unmatched. Germline V CDR1 and CDR2: SGHVS, FNYEAQ. The CDR3 spells CASSSLTSGQETQYF. CDR3 in DNA: TGTGCCAGCAGCTCCTTAACTAGCGGGCAAGAGACCCAGTACTTC.